This T cell receptor (beta chain) was found in a study of T cell responses to AZD1222 COVID-19 vaccine. The V end lost 1 base, the J end lost 0 bases, and 10 bases lay between the germline ends. There are 15 residues in the CDR3. CDR1 KGHSH and CDR2 LQKENI come from the germline V gene. This table comes from immunoSEQ multiplex PCR, and its TCRdb copy is limited to in-frame clones, with some not included. The sample contains approximately 120,000 clones, approximately 90% of which appear only once. Concerning this clone: Its specificity is not known.

Study observations and caveats: It was only a handful of AZD1222 recipients who were seropositive at baseline.

The gene calls are TRBV18 and TRBJ2-7, with D possibly being TRBD2 (6 bases). The sequencing here drew on peripheral blood, taken on day 0 of AZD1222 vaccination. This sequence originates from an adult in good health. DNA for the CDR3: TGTGCCAGCTCACCACGAGGCGGGGACTCCTACGAGCAGTACTTC. It specifies CASSPRGGDSYEQYF. Looking up the rest from reference TRBV18 and TRBJ2-7 gives the full variable domain: NAGVMQNPRHLVRRRGQEARLRCSPMKGHSHVYWYRQLPEEGLKFMVYLQKENIIDESGMPKERFSAEFPKEGPSILRIQQVVRGDSAAYFCASSPRGGDSYEQYFGPGTRLTVT.